This TCR beta chain was observed in a study of T cell responses to AZD1222 COVID-19 vaccine. This CDR3 has 15 residues. The J segment lost 4 bases and the V segment lost 6 bases, leaving 8 bases of the junction unmatched. CDR1 is MNHEY, CDR2 SMNVEV, per germline (reference sequence). Some clones are missing from TCRdb's copy, which holds only in-frame ones; the method was immunoSEQ multiplex PCR. The sample records roughly 140,000 clones, approximately 90% being singletons. This clonotype was obtained from an adult in good health. Sequencing used peripheral blood, obtained on day 0 of AZD1222 vaccination. The chain uses TRBV27 and TRBJ1-3; 8 bases match TRBD1. The CDR3 coding sequence is TGTGCCAGCAGGCAGGGGGCGCTTACCGGAAACACCATATATTTT. It yields the protein CASRQGALTGNTIYF.